The clone carrying this TCR beta chain has ten or more counts. Its specificity is unknown. Diagnoses were established using clinical symptoms, serum thyroxine and TRAb, thyroid ultrasound and orbital computed tomography. Germline V gene sequence: CDR1 SGHVS, CDR2 FQNEAQ. V shed 4 bases and J shed 3 bases, with 9 bases lying between them. The CDR3 spans 13 residues. RNA transcripts yielded amplified TCR beta CDR3 regions. The primer set for the first-round RT-PCR of the TCR CDR3 was HTBI. From the multiplex PCR reads, TCRdb called clonotypes with MiXCR, one entry per CDR3 protein. The sample includes roughly 500,000 distinct CDR3 sequences, 46% seen only once; the top ten take 15% to 20%. The source of the sample is a study of T cells in Graves' hyperthyroidism and ophthalmopathy. Findings of the study overall: Blood also held most thyroid clonotypes expanded beyond 0.001. Through a model of 13 V-J features, ophthalmopathy was separated from stable hyperthyroidism. Model-based prediction identified ophthalmopathy a median approximately 6.2 months prior to its onset.

Material for sequencing was peripheral blood or thyroid tissue (not recorded which). The TCR sequence derives from an adult woman with Graves' disease, either hyperthyroidism or ophthalmopathy (not recorded which). V and J are TRBV7-8 and TRBJ1-1; D ambiguous. The CDR3 spells CASSSQVYTEAFF. The CDR3 DNA reads as TGTGCCAGCAGCTCGCAAGTGTACACTGAAGCTTTCTTT.